A selection of T cell receptor beta chains follows, all from one sample in a study of cytomegalovirus exposure and HLA in healthy donors. Repertoires were generated with immunoSEQ multiplex PCR, while TCRdb's copy carries only in-frame clones and drops some. The table has about 150,000 clones, 75% to 85% seen once; the top ten hold around 1.8%. The source material was PBMCs. These receptors all come from a female donor in good health and CMV-seropositive. The CDR3 runs from the conserved cysteine through the conserved F or W. D genes are given only for firm matches. Expanded clones are given a class, and other clones once, few, many or no size at all.

few	TRBJ2-2	TRBV6-6	.	TGTGCCAGTGGAGTATACACCGGGGAGCTGTTTTTT	CASGVYTGELFF
few	TRBJ1-2	TRBV27	TRBD1	TGTGCTTCGGGACAGGGGAGGGGCGGCTACACCTTC	CASGQGRGGYTF
.	TRBJ2-7	TRBV29-1	TRBD1	TGCAGCGTTCGGGGACAGGGGGCAGGGGAGCAGTACTTC	CSVRGQGAGEQYF
.	TRBJ2-7	TRBV6-6	TRBD2	TGTGCCAGCAGTTACGGACTAGTCTCGACCTACGAGCAGTACTTC	CASSYGLVSTYEQYF
.	TRBJ1-1	TRBV4-1	.	TGCGCCAGCAGCCAATCGGTACAGATGAACACTGAAGCTTTCTTT	CASSQSVQMNTEAFF
.	TRBJ2-6	TRBV15	.	TGTGCCACCAGCAGAGGTGCCGGCTCTGGGGCCAACGTCCTGACTTTC	CATSRGAGSGANVLTF
once	TRBJ1-5	TRBV6-1	TRBD1	TGTGCCAGCAGTGAAAGTCGTCCAGGGGGCGGTCAGCCCCAGCATTTT	CASSESRPGGGQPQHF
.	TRBJ2-2	TRBV28	.	TGTGCCAGCTGGACAGTCGCCGGGGAGCTGTTTTTT	CASWTVAGELFF
.	TRBJ2-2	TRBV10-3	TRBD1	TGTGCCATCAGTGAGTCGAGCCAGGGGGACCCCGGGGAGCTGTTTTTT	CAISESSQGDPGELFF
.	TRBJ2-5	TRBV6-1	TRBD2	TGTGCCAGCAGTGTACTCCGGACTAGTGGCCAAGAGACCCAGTACTTC	CASSVLRTSGQETQYF
.	TRBJ1-5	TRBV6-1	TRBD1	TGTGCCAGCAGTGAAACAGGGGGGAGCAATCAGCCCCAGCATTTT	CASSETGGSNQPQHF
.	TRBJ2-2	TRBV9	.	TGTGCCAGCAGCGTTGGGGAGGCCGACACCGGGGAGCTGTTTTTT	CASSVGEADTGELFF
.	TRBJ2-1	TRBV6-5	.	TGTGCCAGCAGTTACCAGGGGAACTCCTACAATGAGCAGTTCTTC	CASSYQGNSYNEQFF
.	TRBJ1-2	TRBV23-1	.	TGCGCCAGCAGCCGCGTACGACAGTCTAACTATGGCTACACCTTC	CASSRVRQSNYGYTF
.	TRBJ2-1	TRBV2	TRBD2	TGTGCCAGTAACAATCCGGGACTAGCCCTCGGTGAGCAGTTCTTC	CASNNPGLALGEQFF
.	TRBJ2-2	TRBV5-1	.	TGCGCCAGCAGCTTGTCTCTTCTGAGCACCGGGGAGCTGTTTTTT	CASSLSLLSTGELFF
.	TRBJ2-2	TRBV9	TRBD2	TGTGCCAGCAGCGGATCTAGCGGGCGGACCGGGGAGCTGTTTTTT	CASSGSSGRTGELFF
once	TRBJ1-3	TRBV6-1	TRBD1	TGTGCCAGCAGTGAGAACCCAGGGGGAACCTCTGGAAACACCATATATTTT	CASSENPGGTSGNTIYF
.	TRBJ1-2	TRBV7-9	TRBD1	TGTGCCAGCAGCTTCGGGACAGCCGATTACTATGGCTACACCTTC	CASSFGTADYYGYTF
.	TRBJ1-2	TRBV5-4	.	TGTGCCAGCACGCATCAGGGAACAAACTATGGCTACACCTTC	CASTHQGTNYGYTF
.	TRBJ1-1	TRBV5-1	TRBD1	TGCGCCAGCAGCTGGCAGGGGGCCGGGTCGGGGACTGAAGCTTTCTTT	CASSWQGAGSGTEAFF
.	TRBJ2-1	TRBV11-1	.	TGTGCCAGCAGCTTAGGGGCTGGGAGCAATGAGCAGTTCTTC	CASSLGAGSNEQFF
.	TRBJ2-7	TRBV11-2	TRBD1	TGTGCCAGCAGCGAGGGGGCAGCCTTGGGGTCAGACGAGCAGTACTTC	CASSEGAALGSDEQYF
few	TRBJ1-5	TRBV19	.	TGTGCCAGTAGTACAGGGAGGCTAGATAGCAATCAGCCCCAGCATTTT	CASSTGRLDSNQPQHF
.	TRBJ2-5	TRBV18	.	TGTGCCAGCTCACCATATAGCCAACCCGGGACTTACGAGACCCAGTACTTC	CASSPYSQPGTYETQYF
.	TRBJ2-5	TRBV5-1	.	TGCGCCAGCAGCGGCGGAGGCCAAGAGACCCAGTACTTC	CASSGGGQETQYF
.	TRBJ2-2	TRBV5-1	.	TGCGCCAGCAGCTTGCTAGCGACGGACACCGGGGAGCTGTTTTTT	CASSLLATDTGELFF
.	TRBJ1-2	TRBV6-5	.	TGTGCCAGCAGCCACAGTCGGGGGACCAACTATGGCTACACCTTC	CASSHSRGTNYGYTF
.	TRBJ1-3	TRBV30	.	TGTGCCTGGGGATGGGGGGAGAGCTCTGGAAACACCATATATTTT	CAWGWGESSGNTIYF
.	TRBJ2-3	TRBV4-1	TRBD2	TGCGCCAGCAGCCAAGAGAACGGGGGGGCCCCAGATACGCAGTATTTT	CASSQENGGAPDTQYF
.	TRBJ1-1	TRBV5-1	.	TGCGCCAGCAGCTTGGCCAGAACAGGCGCTGAAGCTTTCTTT	CASSLARTGAEAFF
few	TRBJ2-7	TRBV7-2	TRBD2	TGTGCCAGCAGCCGTAGCGGGGGCAATAACTACGAGCAGTACTTC	CASSRSGGNNYEQYF
.	TRBJ1-6	TRBV2	TRBD1	TGTGCCAGCAGGCCCGGGACAGGGTCTTCTTCACCCCTCCACTTT	CASRPGTGSSSPLHF
.	TRBJ1-4	TRBV6-1	TRBD1	TGTGCCAGCAGTCAATGGGGACAGGGCACCGAAAAACTGTTTTTT	CASSQWGQGTEKLFF
.	TRBJ2-2	TRBV6-5	.	TGTGCCAGCAGTTACAGGCAGGGTTACACCGGGGAGCTGTTTTTT	CASSYRQGYTGELFF
.	TRBJ1-1	TRBV5-1	.	TGCGCCAGCAGCTTGGACCGAGGGGGTAACACTGAAGCTTTCTTT	CASSLDRGGNTEAFF
.	TRBJ1-1	TRBV6-5	TRBD1	TGTGCCAGCAGTTACGGGGACAGGGGGGAAACTGAAGCTTTCTTT	CASSYGDRGETEAFF
.	TRBJ2-5	TRBV13	TRBD2	TGTGCCAGCAGCTTAGAGGTGGGGGGGCAAGAGACCCAGTACTTC	CASSLEVGGQETQYF
.	TRBJ1-2	TRBV5-4	TRBD1	TGTGCCAGCAGCTTGGATTGGACAGGGCCCTATGGCTACGCCTTC	CASSLDWTGPYGYAF
.	TRBJ2-2	TRBV4-1	TRBD1	TGCGCCAGCAGCCCCGGGACAGCAATCAACACCGGGGAGCTGTTTTTT	CASSPGTAINTGELFF
.	TRBJ1-3	TRBV10-2	.	TGCGCCAGCGCCTTGGGTGGGCGAAACACCATATATTTT	CASALGGRNTIYF
.	TRBJ2-1	TRBV5-1	.	TGCGCCAGCAGCTTCTTGGCGGGAAACAATGAGCAGTTCTTC	CASSFLAGNNEQFF
.	TRBJ2-5	TRBV7-6	TRBD2	TGTGCCAGCAGCAGCGGGGGGAACCAAGAGACCCAGTACTTC	CASSSGGNQETQYF
.	TRBJ1-1	TRBV7-9	.	TGTGCCAGCAGCTCTAGCGTGGCGAACACTGAAGCTTTCTTT	CASSSSVANTEAFF
.	TRBJ2-6	TRBV2	TRBD2	TGTGCCAGCAGTGTTCGGGCTAGCGGGGTAGGAGGGGCCAACGTCCTGACTTTC	CASSVRASGVGGANVLTF
.	TRBJ2-5	TRBV5-4	.	TGTGCCAGCAGCCGGAACCAGGGAGAGACCCAGTACTTC	CASSRNQGETQYF